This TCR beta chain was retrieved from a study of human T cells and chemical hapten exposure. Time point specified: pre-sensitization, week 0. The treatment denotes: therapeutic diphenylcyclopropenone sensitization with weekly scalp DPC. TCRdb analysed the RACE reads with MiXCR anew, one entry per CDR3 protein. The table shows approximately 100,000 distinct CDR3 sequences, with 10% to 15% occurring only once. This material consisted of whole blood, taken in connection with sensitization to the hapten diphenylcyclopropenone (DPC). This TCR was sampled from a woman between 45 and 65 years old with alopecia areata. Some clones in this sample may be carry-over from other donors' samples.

The CDR3 loop reads CASSGAVGPEAFF. The CDR3 DNA reads as TGTGCCAGCAGTGGGGCGGTCGGACCTGAAGCTTTCTTT. This chain joins TRBV6-6 and TRBJ1-1; D possibly corresponds to TRBD1 (5 bases). V was shortened by 5 bases and J by 6 bases, with 13 bases between the two germline ends. The CDR3 runs 13 residues. Germline V lookup: CDR1 MNHNY, CDR2 SVGAGI (reference sequence).